This T cell receptor (beta chain) came from a study of T cell responses to AZD1222 COVID-19 vaccine. Regarding this clone: The antigen remains undetermined.

Repertoires were generated with immunoSEQ multiplex PCR, while TCRdb's copy carries only in-frame clones and drops some. The table includes under 150,000 clones, around 90% detected once. General observations from the study: Clonal diversity was possibly underestimated; the donors were predominantly white British and more often female.

CDR1 is WNHNN, CDR2 SYGVQD, per germline (reference sequence). V was pared by 6 bases and J by 2 bases, with 8 bases between. The CDR3 covers 13 residues. The V and J genes are TRBV10-1 and TRBJ1-5; D unresolved. This specimen was peripheral blood, taken 28 days after the second AZD1222 dose. The receptor's source is an adult who received the AZD1222 COVID-19 vaccine. The CDR3 spells CASSPDGNQPQHF. The CDR3 DNA reads TGCGCCAGCAGCCCGGACGGCAATCAGCCCCAGCATTTT.